Below, 27 T cell receptor beta chains from the same sample are listed, as sequenced in a study of blood T cell repertoires in COVID-19. Repertoires were generated with immunoSEQ multiplex PCR, while TCRdb's copy carries only in-frame clones and drops some. The sample includes 200,000 or so clones, nearly 90% of them seen just once. The sequenced material came from peripheral blood. These receptors were obtained from a man aged 45 to 65 with COVID-19, enrolled during active disease.

The CDR3 reads CASSVGQPNTEAFF. The CDR3 DNA reads as TGTGCCAGTAGTGTGGGACAGCCGAACACTGAAGCTTTCTTT. J is TRBJ1-1 and V is TRBV19; 7 nucleotides match TRBD1. Unmatched junction bases numbered 4, after V lost 5 bases and J lost 1 base. The CDR3 loop spans 14 amino acids. Germline assignment: CDR1 LNHDA and CDR2 SQIVND (reference sequence).

This clone came up once. V is TRBV9 and J is TRBJ2-5, with a possible D match to TRBD2 (5 bases). With 0 bases removed from V and 5 bases from J, the gap between germline ends came to 20 bases. The CDR3 extends over 17 amino acids. Germline V gives CDR1 SGDLS, CDR2 YYNGEE. The CDR3 DNA reads TGTGCCAGCAGCGTAGGAATTGAGGGATATCTCCCCGAGACCCAGTACTTC. Protein product: CASSVGIEGYLPETQYF.

V and J are TRBV15 and TRBJ2-3, with D possibly TRBD2 on 5 matching bases. There are 16 residues in the CDR3. V gave up 0 bases and J gave up 4 bases, with 14 bases separating them. The germline CDR1 and CDR2 sequences are LNHNV and YYDKDF (reference sequence). CDR3 loop: CATSREGTRGPDTQYF. The CDR3 DNA reads as TGTGCCACCAGCAGAGAGGGCACTAGAGGCCCAGATACGCAGTATTTT.

The V call is TRBV27, the J call TRBJ2-7; a weak D match, TRBD2 (6 bases). There are 15 residues in the CDR3. CDR1 is MNHEY and CDR2 is SMNVEV in the germline V gene (reference sequence). V lost 2 bases and J 1 base, leaving 12 bases between the germline ends. The DNA for the CDR3 is TGTGCCAGCAGTTTACTCAGGGCGGGGTCCTACGAGCAGTACTTC. This sequence encodes CASSLLRAGSYEQYF.

The chain couples TRBV4-2 to TRBJ2-1, with TRBD2 matching over 10 bases. Germline CDR1 LGHNA, CDR2 YNFKEQ. The length of the CDR3 is 17 residues. V lost 0 bases and J lost 4; bases outside the gene matches: 6. CDR3 nucleotide sequence: TGTGCCAGCAGCCAAGATAAAAGGACTAGCGGTTACAATGAGCAGTTCTTC. As protein: CASSQDKRTSGYNEQFF.

This chain uses TRBV27 with TRBJ2-7; tentative D call: TRBD2 (6 bases). The germline V and J ends were trimmed by 0 bases and 6 bases, with 12 bases remaining between them. The CDR3 contains 14 residues. Germline V gene sequence: CDR1 MNHEY, CDR2 SMNVEV (reference sequence). The chain's CDR3 is CASSLSGSRIEQYF. The CDR3 nucleotides are TGTGCCAGCAGTTTATCCGGGAGTCGTATCGAGCAGTACTTC.

This rearrangement joins TRBV7-2 to TRBJ2-3; the match to TRBD1 covers 11 bases. This CDR3 comprises 14 residues. The trim removed 5 bases at V and 4 bases at J, leaving 2 bases unmatched. Germline V gene data show CDR1 as SGHTA and CDR2 as FQGNSA. CDR3 amino acids: CASSRTGGADTQYF. The CDR3 DNA reads TGTGCCAGCAGCCGGACAGGGGGCGCAGATACGCAGTATTTT.

This chain joins TRBV7-8 and TRBJ2-7, with TRBD1 matching 11 bases. V was clipped by 5 bases and J by 3 bases; unmatched bases: 3. Germline CDR1 SGHVS, CDR2 FQNEAQ. The CDR3 has 14 residues. The CDR3 sequence: CASSAGTGGYEQYF. The DNA for the CDR3 is TGTGCCAGCAGCGCCGGGACAGGGGGCTACGAGCAGTACTTC. Based on the CDR3 plus reference TRBV7-8 and TRBJ2-7, the full variable domain is GAGVSQSPRYKVAKRGQDVALRCDPISGHVSLFWYQQALGQGPEFLTYFQNEAQLDKSGLPSDRFFAERPEGSVSTLKIQRTQQEDSAVYLCASSAGTGGYEQYFGPGTRLTVT.

In DNA, the CDR3 is TGTGCCAGCAGTTCCCAGGGGACAGCGAACACTGAAGCTTTCTTT. Its translation is CASSSQGTANTEAFF. V gene TRBV6-5 combines with J gene TRBJ1-1, with 7 bases lining up with TRBD1. Per germline, CDR1 MNHEY and CDR2 SVGAGI. The CDR3 length is 15 residues. V was pared by 4 bases and J by 1 base, with 6 bases of the junction left unmatched.

This sequence joins TRBV20-1 and TRBJ1-4; D is ambiguous. The CDR3 loop spans 15 amino acids. Germline V gene data show CDR1 as DFQATT and CDR2 as SNEGSKA (reference sequence). V shed 3 bases and J shed 10 bases, with 21 bases lying between them. The CDR3 spells CSASFRTAGSGKLFF. For the CDR3, the DNA is TGCAGTGCTAGTTTCAGGACCGCCGGGAGTGGAAAACTGTTTTTT.

This clone came up once. The chain recombines TRBV5-1 with TRBJ2-6, with unresolved D. With 3 bases removed from V and 0 bases from J, the gap between germline ends came to 7 bases. CDR1 and CDR2 from the germline V gene are SGHRS and YFSETQ. CDR3 length: 15 residues. In DNA form, the CDR3 reads TGCGCCAGCAGCTCCTCGGGCTCTGGGGCCAACGTCCTGACTTTC. Translating gives CASSSSGSGANVLTF.

V is TRBV2 and J is TRBJ1-6; D is perhaps TRBD1 (6 bases). Trimming shortened V by 0 bases and J by 8 bases, and 11 bases separated the two germline ends. CDR1 SNHLY and CDR2 FYNNEI come from the germline V gene. CDR3 length equals 15 residues. The CDR3 DNA follows: TGTGCCAGCAGTGAAGCGCGTACAGGGTATTCACCCCTCCACTTT. This gives the protein CASSEARTGYSPLHF.

Here the CDR3 reads CATGRQFQETQYF. In DNA, the CDR3 is TGTGCCACCGGGAGACAGTTCCAAGAGACCCAGTACTTC. The V gene is TRBV19, the J gene TRBJ2-5; D possibly corresponds to TRBD2 (6 bases). This CDR3 has 13 amino acids. V was pared by 10 bases and J by 1 base, with 13 bases between. Germline loops: CDR1 LNHDA, CDR2 SQIVND (reference sequence). The entire variable domain, with the rest obtained from reference TRBV19 and TRBJ2-5, is as follows: DGGITQSPKYLFRKEGQNVTLSCEQNLNHDAMYWYRQDPGQGLRLIYYSQIVNDFQKGDIAEGYSVSREKKESFPLTVTSAQKNPTAFYLCATGRQFQETQYFGPGTRLLVL.

The chain has TRBV3-1 (or the pseudogene TRBV3-2) and TRBJ2-2, with 8 nucleotides matching TRBD1. CDR1 is LGHDT and CDR2 is YNNKEL in the germline V gene (reference sequence). The CDR3 has 18 residues. V trimming: 5 bases; J trimming: 3 bases; junction bases outside the gene matches: 14. The CDR3 bases are TGTGCCAGCAGCACCCACCCCCCAGGGGGCGATTACACCGGGGAGCTGTTTTTT. It yields the protein CASSTHPPGGDYTGELFF.

The V and J genes are TRBV7-9 and TRBJ2-2; the D is unclear. Trimming left V 2 bases short and J 8 bases short, with 9 bases between. The length of the CDR3 is 13 residues. Germline V CDR1 and CDR2: SEHNR, FQNEAQ (reference sequence). This chain's CDR3 is CASSLLTAGELFF. The CDR3 nucleotides are TGTGCCAGCAGCTTACTGACTGCGGGGGAGCTGTTTTTT.

The gene calls are TRBV6-2 or TRBV6-3 and TRBJ1-6; D might be TRBD1 (5 bases). This CDR3 contains 17 residues. The germline V and J ends were trimmed by 0 bases and 0 bases, with 9 bases remaining between them. Germline V gene lookup returns CDR1 MNHEY and CDR2 SVGEGT. The CDR3 bases are TGTGCCAGCAGTTACTCCCAGGGAAACTCCTATAATTCACCCCTCCACTTT. Translating gives CASSYSQGNSYNSPLHF.

V and J are TRBV6-2 or TRBV6-3 and TRBJ2-3; a weak D match, TRBD1 (6 bases). Germline values: CDR1 MNHEY, CDR2 SVGEGT. This CDR3 is 13 amino acids long. Trimming took off 5 bases at V and 5 bases at J, with 11 bases between the two ends. The chain's CDR3 is CASSKQGIDTQYF. The CDR3 DNA reads as TGTGCCAGCAGTAAACAGGGAATAGATACGCAGTATTTT.

The gene calls are TRBV7-9 and TRBJ2-7; TRBD2 aligns across 10 bases. CDR3 length equals 15 residues. CDR1 SEHNR and CDR2 FQNEAQ come from the germline V gene (reference sequence). Germline trimming cut 5 bases from V and 1 base from J; bases unmatched to any gene: 5. Here the CDR3 reads CASSPSGRGSYEQYF. The CDR3 DNA reads as TGTGCCAGCAGCCCTAGCGGGAGAGGTTCCTACGAGCAGTACTTC.

CDR3 in DNA: TGTGCCTGGAGTGTATTCGCAGGGGAGGGGACAGATACGCAGTATTTT. Its protein product is CAWSVFAGEGTDTQYF. The V and J genes are TRBV30 and TRBJ2-3, with D possibly being TRBD2 (7 bases). This CDR3 region has 16 residues. Germline CDR1 reads GTSNPN; CDR2 reads SVGIG (reference sequence). Trimming took off 0 bases at V and 3 bases at J, with 16 bases between the two ends.

V usage is TRBV7-2 and J usage is TRBJ2-1; possibly TRBD2 for D (6 bases). The CDR3 is made up of 15 amino acids. Between the trimmed V and J ends, which lost 4 bases and 1 base, there was a span of 11 bases. Germline V gene sequence: CDR1 SGHTA, CDR2 FQGNSA. In DNA form, the CDR3 reads TGTGCCAGCAGCTCGGGACGGGGGTCCTACAATGAGCAGTTCTTC. As protein: CASSSGRGSYNEQFF.

This chain uses TRBV21-1 with TRBJ2-1; no DNA check was done on the table's D call, TRBD1. TRBV21-1 is a listed pseudogene. The CDR3 is 15 amino acids. This CDR3 is CASSIGQGVSNEQFF. In DNA, the CDR3 is TGTGCCAGCAGCATCGGACAGGGAGTGTCGAATGAGCAGTTCTTC.

The chain has TRBV6-5 and TRBJ1-2, with TRBD1 matching 12 bases. V lost 5 bases to trimming and J lost 8 bases; unmatched junction nucleotides: 6. The CDR3 covers 14 residues. CDR1 and CDR2 from the germline V gene are MNHEY and SVGAGI. CDR3 residues: CASSTGQGASGYTF. The CDR3 nucleotides read TGTGCCAGCAGTACGGGACAGGGGGCGAGCGGCTACACCTTC.

The chain links TRBV11-1 to TRBJ1-1, with D tentatively TRBD1 (5 bases). CDR1 and CDR2 (germline): SGHAT, FQDESV (reference sequence). The CDR3 is 14 amino acids. V lost 3 bases and J 3 bases, leaving 11 bases between the germline ends. CDR3 residues: CASSFVGRDTEAFF. The CDR3 DNA sequence: TGTGCCAGCAGCTTTGTGGGCAGGGACACTGAAGCTTTCTTT.

This chain connects TRBV28 to TRBJ1-2; D is unclear. The V end was cut by 6 bases, the J end by 4 bases, with 15 bases between. The CDR3 covers 14 residues. The germline CDR1 and CDR2 sequences are MDHEN and SYDVKM. The CDR3 reads CASSSTLASYGYTF. In DNA form, the CDR3 reads TGTGCCAGCAGCTCAACCCTCGCCAGCTATGGCTACACCTTC.

The chain is built from TRBV5-1 and TRBJ1-2, with 10 bases lining up with TRBD1. This CDR3 is built from 15 residues. Germline V lookup: CDR1 SGHRS, CDR2 YFSETQ. V shed 4 bases and J 0 bases; nucleotides not matched to a gene: 3. The CDR3 loop reads CASSPGQGTNYGYTF. CDR3 nucleotide sequence: TGCGCCAGCAGCCCGGGACAGGGGACTAACTATGGCTACACCTTC.

This clone was detected many times. V usage is TRBV7-9 and J usage is TRBJ2-3; 7 bases are a match to TRBD1. The CDR3 runs to 16 residues. Germline values: CDR1 SEHNR, CDR2 FQNEAQ (reference sequence). J lost 2 bases, V lost 1 base, and 6 bases had no gene match. The CDR3 sequence is CASSLEGGSLTDTQYF. The CDR3 region has the DNA TGTGCCAGCAGCTTAGAAGGGGGCAGCCTCACAGATACGCAGTATTTT.

As DNA, the CDR3 is TGCGCCAGCAGCTTACACAGGGTTAACTATGGCTACACCTTC. Translation gives CASSLHRVNYGYTF. The V gene is TRBV5-1, the J gene TRBJ1-2; D perhaps matches TRBD1 (6 bases). Germline V gene data show CDR1 as SGHRS and CDR2 as YFSETQ. The V end was cut by 2 bases, the J end by 1 base, with 9 bases between. This CDR3 is 14 amino acids long.